These 10 T cell receptor beta chains share one sample of origin, sequenced in a study of CD8+ T cells in alopecia areata. Treatment specified: oral pan-JAK inhibitor, 5-10 mg twice daily. Sequencing relied on a cDNA template that was reverse transcribed from extracted RNA. Libraries were prepared by immunoSEQ multiplex PCR; TCRdb keeps only in-frame clonotypes and omits some of them. The sample yields approximately 170,000 clones, 55% to 70% seen once. The source material was CD4+ T cells sorted from blood, sampled at week 4, from a patient treated with tofacitinib. The source is a human donor with alopecia areata.

This chain uses TRBV29-1 with TRBJ2-7, with TRBD1 matching over 10 bases. The germline CDR1 and CDR2 sequences are SQVTM and ANQGSEA. The J segment lost 4 bases and the V segment lost 6 bases, leaving 12 bases of the junction unmatched. CDR3 length equals 15 residues. In nucleotides, the CDR3 is TGCAGCGTAGCCACATGGGGGACAGGGGTTTACGAGCAGTACTTC. It translates to CSVATWGTGVYEQYF.

V gene TRBV5-5 combines with J gene TRBJ2-7, with D possibly being TRBD2 (5 bases). V lost 1 base, J lost 2 bases, and 13 bases lay in between. Looked up from germline, CDR1 is SGHKS and CDR2 is YYEKEE (reference sequence). CDR3 size: 15 residues. The CDR3 sequence: CASSLIAGPTYEQYF. The CDR3 DNA sequence: TGTGCCAGCAGCTTGATCGCGGGCCCAACCTACGAGCAGTACTTC. The variable domain in full, completed from reference TRBV5-5 and TRBJ2-7, reads DAGVTQSPTHLIKTRGQQVTLRCSPISGHKSVSWYQQVLGQGPQFIFQYYEKEERGRGNFPDRFSARQFPNYSSELNVNALLLGDSALYLCASSLIAGPTYEQYFGPGTRLTVT.

This clone was picked up one time. This chain links TRBV29-1 with TRBJ1-5; the match to TRBD1 covers 8 bases. The CDR3 covers 14 residues. The trim removed 4 bases at V and 7 bases at J, leaving 9 bases unmatched. The germline V gene has CDR1 SQVTM and CDR2 ANQGSEA. CDR3 protein: CSVGGQGGHQPQHF. Written as DNA, the CDR3 is TGCAGCGTTGGAGGACAGGGTGGGCACCAGCCCCAGCATTTT.

J is TRBJ1-1 and V is TRBV30, with 7 positions matching TRBD1. The germline V gene encodes CDR1 GTSNPN and CDR2 SVGIG (reference sequence). Losses at the gene ends were 1 base for V and 0 bases for J; bases not matched to a gene: 2. The CDR3 loop spans 14 amino acids. CDR3 sequence (DNA): TGTGCCTGGAGTGGGGACAGAGTGAACACTGAAGCTTTCTTT. Protein product: CAWSGDRVNTEAFF.

V is TRBV7-2 and J is TRBJ2-6, with TRBD2 matching 14 bases. V lost 0 bases to trimming and J lost 3 bases; unmatched junction nucleotides: 1. Germline V CDR1 and CDR2: SGHTA, FQGNSA. The CDR3 is 18 residues long. Written as DNA, the CDR3 is TGTGCCAGCAGCTTAGCGGGACTAGCGGGAGTTGGGGCCAACGTCCTGACTTTC. Its protein is CASSLAGLAGVGANVLTF. Combining the CDR3 with reference TRBV7-2 and TRBJ2-6 gives the whole variable domain GAGVSQSPSNKVTEKGKDVELRCDPISGHTALYWYRQSLGQGLEFLIYFQGNSAPDKSGLPSDRFSAERTGGSVSTLTIQRTQQEDSAVYLCASSLAGLAGVGANVLTFGAGSRLTVL.

The chain joins TRBV18 to TRBJ2-1; 10 positions agree with TRBD2. V was pared by 3 bases and J by 1 base, with 6 bases of the junction left unmatched. CDR1 KGHSH and CDR2 LQKENI come from the germline V gene. The CDR3 has 17 amino acids. The CDR3 loop is CASSPRLAGPSYNEQFF. The CDR3 nucleotides are TGTGCCAGCTCACCCAGACTAGCGGGCCCGTCCTACAATGAGCAGTTCTTC.

CDR3 sequence: CARIGTGNTEAFF. CDR3 DNA sequence: TGTGCCCGGATCGGGACGGGAAACACTGAAGCTTTCTTT. This rearrangement joins TRBV30 to TRBJ1-1; D might be TRBD1 (5 bases). The germline CDR1 and CDR2 sequences are GTSNPN and SVGIG (reference sequence). The V end was cut by 8 bases, the J end by 2 bases, with 15 bases between. The CDR3 has 13 residues.

V and J are TRBV28 and TRBJ2-7; a possible D gene is TRBD2 (5 bases). The CDR3 extends over 14 amino acids. With 5 bases removed from V and 13 bases from J, the gap between germline ends came to 24 bases. Per germline, CDR1 MDHEN and CDR2 SYDVKM. The CDR3 protein is CASSLRFAGRLSYF. DNA for the CDR3: TGTGCCAGCAGTCTACGATTTGCGGGCCGCTTAAGCTACTTC.

V usage is TRBV11-2 and J usage is TRBJ2-7; D is undetermined. Germline-derived CDR1 and CDR2 are SGHAT and FQNNGV. V was trimmed by 1 base and J by 3 bases, leaving 4 bases between them. The CDR3 is 12 amino acids. CDR3 protein: CASSLAFYEQYF. DNA for the CDR3: TGTGCCAGCAGCTTAGCATTCTACGAGCAGTACTTC.

In its sample, this clone was seen a few times. The rearrangement links TRBV15 to TRBJ2-5, with D possibly being TRBD2 (6 bases). V lost 5 bases to trimming and J lost 1 base, with 11 bases between them. This CDR3 contains 14 residues. Germline V gene sequence: CDR1 LNHNV, CDR2 YYDKDF (reference sequence). The CDR3 sequence is CATSRGTRQETQYF. The CDR3 DNA follows: TGTGCCACCAGCCGGGGGACCCGCCAAGAGACCCAGTACTTC.